This record looks at one T cell receptor (beta chain) sequence and its context. The CDR3 spans 14 residues. Deletions cut 3 bases from V and 5 bases from J, with 14 bases between. The germline CDR1 and CDR2 sequences are SGDLS and YYNGEE. The repertoire was sequenced with immunoSEQ multiplex PCR; TCRdb's copy has only in-frame clones and lacks some. Seen here are some 190,000 clones, 86% observed once, and the top ten hold roughly 25%. This sample is part of a study of blood T cell repertoires in COVID-19. Turning to the study itself: Nucleic acid was either cDNA or gDNA, and it came from T cells, B-cell-depleted T cells, or PBMCs.

The chain combines TRBV9 with TRBJ1-1, with D possibly being TRBD1 (5 bases). Material for sequencing was PBMCs or T cells enriched from blood (not recorded which). This TCR was sampled from a woman aged 35 to 49 in a cohort exposed to, infected with or recovered from COVID-19 (not recorded which). Written as DNA, the CDR3 is TGTGCCAGCAGCGCGGGACTCTGGAGAACTGAAGCTTTCTTT. It specifies CASSAGLWRTEAFF.